The rows below give T cell receptor beta chains drawn from one sample of a study of beta chain features in type 1 diabetes. Sequencing was performed with immunoSEQ multiplex PCR; in TCRdb, only in-frame clones are kept and a portion is missing. Here the sample spans under 900,000 clones, 17% being singletons. Source material: naive CD4+ T cells from blood. The receptors derive from a woman aged 18-29 years in good health. CDR3s include the opening cysteine and the closing phenylalanine or tryptophan. A D gene is named only where the DNA matches it firmly. Clone size, where shown, is once, few, many, or a class for clones that have expanded.

abundance: few; d_gene: TRBD2; j_gene: TRBJ2-1; v_gene: TRBV6-6; CDR3aa: CASAREGAYNEQFF; CDR3nt: TGTGCCAGCGCGCGGGAGGGCGCCTACAATGAGCAGTTCTTC
abundance: few; d_gene: -; j_gene: TRBJ2-6; v_gene: TRBV18; CDR3aa: CASSPTQFSGANVLTF; CDR3nt: TGTGCCAGCTCACCAACCCAGTTCTCTGGGGCCAACGTCCTGACTTTC
abundance: -; d_gene: TRBD1; j_gene: TRBJ2-5; v_gene: TRBV9; CDR3aa: CASSVEQGPQETQYF; CDR3nt: TGTGCCAGCAGCGTCGAACAGGGGCCCCAAGAGACCCAGTACTTC
abundance: -; d_gene: TRBD2; j_gene: TRBJ2-7; v_gene: TRBV27; CDR3aa: CASSFASGSYEQYF; CDR3nt: TGTGCCAGCAGTTTTGCTAGCGGGTCTTACGAGCAGTACTTC
abundance: -; d_gene: TRBD2; j_gene: TRBJ2-3; v_gene: TRBV20-1; CDR3aa: CTAGVADTQYF; CDR3nt: TGCACGGCGGGAGTGGCAGATACGCAGTATTTT
abundance: few; d_gene: -; j_gene: TRBJ2-1; v_gene: TRBV7-2; CDR3aa: CASSLVDHSNEQFF; CDR3nt: TGTGCCAGCAGCTTAGTGGACCACAGTAATGAGCAGTTCTTC
abundance: -; d_gene: TRBD2; j_gene: TRBJ2-7; v_gene: TRBV18; CDR3aa: CASSGRLAGGSYEQYF; CDR3nt: TGTGCCAGCTCAGGACGACTAGCGGGAGGTTCCTACGAGCAGTACTTC
abundance: few; d_gene: TRBD2; j_gene: TRBJ2-7; v_gene: TRBV6-5; CDR3aa: CASSFYLAGGTYEQYF; CDR3nt: TGTGCCAGCAGTTTCTACCTAGCGGGAGGGACCTACGAGCAGTACTTC
abundance: -; d_gene: -; j_gene: TRBJ2-7; v_gene: TRBV5-4; CDR3aa: CASSLSVGRTYEQYF; CDR3nt: TGTGCCAGCAGCTTGTCGGTCGGCCGAACCTACGAGCAGTACTTC
abundance: few; d_gene: TRBD1; j_gene: TRBJ1-5; v_gene: TRBV5-1; CDR3aa: CASSRTGAGNQPQHF; CDR3nt: TGCGCCAGCAGCAGGACAGGGGCGGGTAATCAGCCCCAGCATTTT
abundance: -; d_gene: TRBD1; j_gene: TRBJ1-1; v_gene: TRBV2; CDR3aa: CASSERQGLTEAFF; CDR3nt: TGTGCCAGCAGCGAAAGACAGGGACTGACTGAAGCTTTCTTT
abundance: few; d_gene: TRBD2; j_gene: TRBJ2-7; v_gene: TRBV29-1; CDR3aa: CSSRTSLGYEQYF; CDR3nt: TGCAGCTCCCGGACTAGTCTAGGCTACGAGCAGTACTTC
abundance: few; d_gene: -; j_gene: TRBJ2-1; v_gene: TRBV7-9; CDR3aa: CASSLRSSYNEQFF; CDR3nt: TGTGCCAGCAGCCTAAGGAGCTCCTACAATGAGCAGTTCTTC
abundance: -; d_gene: -; j_gene: TRBJ2-7; v_gene: TRBV5-4; CDR3aa: CASSLGRESYEQYF; CDR3nt: TGTGCCAGCAGCTTAGGGCGGGAATCCTACGAGCAGTACTTC
abundance: many; d_gene: -; j_gene: TRBJ2-1; v_gene: TRBV14; CDR3aa: CASSPQHGLGNEQFF; CDR3nt: TGTGCCAGCAGCCCACAACATGGCTTAGGCAATGAGCAGTTCTTC
abundance: -; d_gene: -; j_gene: TRBJ2-6; v_gene: TRBV19; CDR3aa: CASRVGSSGANVLTF; CDR3nt: TGTGCCAGTAGAGTGGGAAGCTCTGGGGCCAACGTCCTGACTTTC
abundance: once; d_gene: -; j_gene: TRBJ1-5; v_gene: TRBV5-1; CDR3aa: CASSRQRVGGNQPQHF; CDR3nt: TGCGCCAGCAGCCGACAACGGGTGGGGGGTAATCAGCCCCAGCATTTT
abundance: few; d_gene: -; j_gene: TRBJ2-3; v_gene: TRBV5-4; CDR3aa: CASSQSRKPDTQYF; CDR3nt: TGTGCCAGCAGCCAATCCAGGAAGCCAGATACGCAGTATTTT
abundance: -; d_gene: TRBD2; j_gene: TRBJ2-2; v_gene: TRBV28; CDR3aa: CASSSLRLADPTGELFF; CDR3nt: TGTGCCAGCAGTTCCCTTCGGCTAGCGGATCCCACCGGGGAGCTGTTTTTT
abundance: few; d_gene: -; j_gene: TRBJ1-5; v_gene: TRBV28; CDR3aa: CASSSRPGLNQPQHF; CDR3nt: TGTGCCAGCAGTTCCCGTCCGGGGCTGAATCAGCCCCAGCATTTT
abundance: -; d_gene: -; j_gene: TRBJ1-1; v_gene: TRBV19; CDR3aa: CASRPIRTALNTEAFF; CDR3nt: TGTGCCAGTAGACCTATAAGGACAGCCTTGAACACTGAAGCTTTCTTT
abundance: few; d_gene: -; j_gene: TRBJ2-1; v_gene: TRBV9; CDR3aa: CASSVGGRPNEQFF; CDR3nt: TGTGCCAGCAGCGTAGGAGGTAGGCCCAATGAGCAGTTCTTC
abundance: few; d_gene: -; j_gene: TRBJ1-1; v_gene: TRBV6-6; CDR3aa: CASSPFLNTEAFF; CDR3nt: TGTGCCAGCAGCCCGTTCCTGAACACTGAAGCTTTCTTT
abundance: few; d_gene: -; j_gene: TRBJ1-1; v_gene: TRBV27; CDR3aa: CASSPRTSQNTEAFF; CDR3nt: TGTGCCAGCAGTCCCCGGACGAGTCAGAACACTGAAGCTTTCTTT
abundance: -; d_gene: TRBD1; j_gene: TRBJ1-2; v_gene: TRBV18; CDR3aa: CASSQGTGDYGYTF; CDR3nt: TGTGCCAGCTCCCAAGGGACAGGGGACTATGGCTACACCTTC
abundance: few; d_gene: -; j_gene: TRBJ1-1; v_gene: TRBV11-2; CDR3aa: CASSPRVGNTEAFF; CDR3nt: TGTGCCAGCAGCCCAAGGGTAGGAAACACTGAAGCTTTCTTT
abundance: -; d_gene: -; j_gene: TRBJ1-1; v_gene: TRBV19; CDR3aa: CASSSGEYTEAFF; CDR3nt: TGTGCCAGTAGTTCAGGGGAGTACACTGAAGCTTTCTTT
abundance: -; d_gene: TRBD2; j_gene: TRBJ2-3; v_gene: TRBV27; CDR3aa: CASSFSGTKAVDTQYF; CDR3nt: TGTGCCAGCAGTTTCTCTGGGACTAAGGCCGTAGATACGCAGTATTTT
abundance: -; d_gene: TRBD2; j_gene: TRBJ2-3; v_gene: TRBV4-3; CDR3aa: CASSQAGLAGGTDTQYF; CDR3nt: TGCGCCAGCAGCCAAGCCGGGCTAGCGGGCGGCACAGATACGCAGTATTTT
abundance: few; d_gene: -; j_gene: TRBJ2-3; v_gene: TRBV2; CDR3aa: CASSRDAYSTDTQYF; CDR3nt: TGTGCCAGCAGCCGGGACGCTTATAGCACAGATACGCAGTATTTT
abundance: -; d_gene: -; j_gene: TRBJ1-1; v_gene: TRBV29-1; CDR3aa: CSVEARDGWYDATEAFF; CDR3nt: TGCAGCGTTGAAGCGAGAGACGGATGGTACGATGCAACTGAAGCTTTCTTT
abundance: few; d_gene: -; j_gene: TRBJ2-1; v_gene: TRBV5-6; CDR3aa: CASTRSWRPNEQFF; CDR3nt: TGTGCCAGCACCAGAAGTTGGCGACCGAATGAGCAGTTCTTC
abundance: -; d_gene: TRBD1; j_gene: TRBJ1-5; v_gene: TRBV5-6; CDR3aa: CASSLGGQANQPQHF; CDR3nt: TGTGCCAGCAGCTTGGGTGGACAGGCCAATCAGCCCCAGCATTTT
abundance: few; d_gene: -; j_gene: TRBJ1-1; v_gene: TRBV7-9; CDR3aa: CASSFSGRGNTEAFF; CDR3nt: TGTGCCAGCAGCTTCTCCGGGAGGGGTAACACTGAAGCTTTCTTT
abundance: -; d_gene: -; j_gene: TRBJ2-1; v_gene: TRBV4-2; CDR3aa: CASSRLDGTNEQFF; CDR3nt: TGTGCCAGCAGCCGTCTGGACGGGACCAATGAGCAGTTCTTC
abundance: -; d_gene: -; j_gene: TRBJ2-7; v_gene: TRBV5-4; CDR3aa: CASSFSAGGELFYEQYF; CDR3nt: TGTGCCAGCAGCTTTAGTGCCGGTGGGGAGCTGTTCTACGAGCAGTACTTC
abundance: few; d_gene: -; j_gene: TRBJ2-7; v_gene: TRBV5-1; CDR3aa: CASSFLDPNYEQYF; CDR3nt: TGCGCCAGCAGCTTTCTAGACCCTAACTACGAGCAGTACTTC
abundance: few; d_gene: TRBD2; j_gene: TRBJ2-7; v_gene: TRBV6-6; CDR3aa: CASSYEGGAYEQYF; CDR3nt: TGTGCCAGCAGTTACGAGGGAGGGGCCTACGAGCAGTACTTC
abundance: few; d_gene: -; j_gene: TRBJ2-3; v_gene: TRBV5-1; CDR3aa: CASSLVRGDTDTQYF; CDR3nt: TGCGCCAGCAGCTTGGTGAGGGGGGACACAGATACGCAGTATTTT
abundance: -; d_gene: -; j_gene: TRBJ1-4; v_gene: TRBV18; CDR3aa: CASSRPFRGGKEKLFF; CDR3nt: TGTGCCAGCTCACGTCCCTTCAGGGGTGGTAAGGAAAAACTGTTTTTT
abundance: -; d_gene: -; j_gene: TRBJ2-3; v_gene: TRBV12-2; CDR3aa: CASRLATSGYTDTQYF; CDR3nt: TGTGCAAGTCGCTTAGCGACTAGCGGGTACACAGATACGCAGTATTTT
abundance: few; d_gene: -; j_gene: TRBJ2-1; v_gene: TRBV5-1; CDR3aa: CASSLTGEQFF; CDR3nt: TGCGCCAGCAGCTTGACGGGGGAGCAGTTCTTC
abundance: few; d_gene: -; j_gene: TRBJ1-5; v_gene: TRBV2; CDR3aa: CASKTGTPAGPQHF; CDR3nt: TGTGCCAGCAAGACAGGAACTCCCGCTGGGCCCCAGCATTTT
abundance: once; d_gene: -; j_gene: TRBJ1-4; v_gene: TRBV6-6; CDR3aa: CASSLFAVSGEKLFF; CDR3nt: TGTGCCAGCAGTTTATTCGCGGTGTCGGGTGAAAAACTGTTTTTT
abundance: few; d_gene: TRBD1; j_gene: TRBJ1-2; v_gene: TRBV18; CDR3aa: CASSEQGSYGYTF; CDR3nt: TGTGCCAGCTCGGAACAGGGGTCTTATGGCTACACCTTC
abundance: few; d_gene: -; j_gene: TRBJ2-3; v_gene: TRBV11-2; CDR3aa: CASSSLLVDTQYF; CDR3nt: TGTGCCAGCAGCTCCCTCCTCGTGGATACGCAGTATTTT
abundance: few; d_gene: -; j_gene: TRBJ2-7; v_gene: TRBV7-2; CDR3aa: CASSSQTPAGSYEQYF; CDR3nt: TGTGCCAGCAGCAGCCAGACACCCGCTGGGTCCTACGAGCAGTACTTC
abundance: -; d_gene: -; j_gene: TRBJ1-4; v_gene: TRBV10-3; CDR3aa: CAISDGWEKLFF; CDR3nt: TGTGCCATCAGTGACGGATGGGAAAAACTGTTTTTT
abundance: -; d_gene: -; j_gene: TRBJ2-5; v_gene: TRBV28; CDR3aa: CASNGETQYF; CDR3nt: TGTGCCAGCAACGGAGAGACCCAGTACTTC
abundance: -; d_gene: TRBD2; j_gene: TRBJ2-1; v_gene: TRBV19; CDR3aa: CASSTGLAREQFF; CDR3nt: TGTGCCAGTAGTACGGGACTAGCGAGAGAGCAGTTCTTC